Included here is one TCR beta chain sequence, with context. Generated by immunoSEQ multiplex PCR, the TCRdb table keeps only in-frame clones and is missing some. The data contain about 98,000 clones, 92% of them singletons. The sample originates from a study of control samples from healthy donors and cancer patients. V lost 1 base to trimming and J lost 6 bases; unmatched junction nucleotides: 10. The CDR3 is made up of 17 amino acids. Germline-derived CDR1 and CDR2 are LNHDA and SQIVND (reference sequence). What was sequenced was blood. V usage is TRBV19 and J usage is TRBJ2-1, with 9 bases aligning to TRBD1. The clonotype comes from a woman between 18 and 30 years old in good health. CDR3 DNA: TGTGCCAGTAGTATAGGGCTCCGGGACAGGGAAGGCAATGAGCAGTTCTTC. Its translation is CASSIGLRDREGNEQFF.